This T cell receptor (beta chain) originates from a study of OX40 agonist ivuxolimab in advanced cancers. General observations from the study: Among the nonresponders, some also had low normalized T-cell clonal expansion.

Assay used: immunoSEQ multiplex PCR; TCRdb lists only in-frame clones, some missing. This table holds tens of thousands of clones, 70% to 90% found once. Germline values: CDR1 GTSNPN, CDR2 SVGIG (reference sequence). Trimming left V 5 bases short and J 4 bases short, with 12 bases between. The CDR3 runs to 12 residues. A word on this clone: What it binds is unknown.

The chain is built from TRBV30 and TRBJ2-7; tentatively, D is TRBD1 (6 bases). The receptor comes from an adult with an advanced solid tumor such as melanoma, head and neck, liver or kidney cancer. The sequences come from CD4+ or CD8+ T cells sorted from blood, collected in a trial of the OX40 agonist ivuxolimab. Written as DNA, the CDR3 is TGTGCCTGGGGGGGACACCCTTACGAGCAGTACTTC. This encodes CAWGGHPYEQYF.